A few counts support the clone carrying this T cell receptor beta chain. This sample is part of a study of blood T cell repertoires in COVID-19. Germline CDR1 is SNHLY and CDR2 is FYNNEI. The CDR3 is 13 residues long. V gave up 6 bases and J gave up 3 bases, with 9 bases separating them. Assay used: immunoSEQ multiplex PCR; TCRdb lists only in-frame clones, some missing. The data contain 80,000 or so clones, approximately 90% of them seen just once; the ten biggest clones take up less than 2.5%. The sequence was obtained from a man aged 45-60 years with acute or convalescent COVID-19. V is TRBV2 and J is TRBJ1-3, with a tentative D call TRBD1 (6 bases). The sample consisted of peripheral blood. CDR3: CASSRTVGNTIYF. Written as DNA, the CDR3 is TGTGCCAGCAGCCGGACAGTTGGAAACACCATATATTTT.